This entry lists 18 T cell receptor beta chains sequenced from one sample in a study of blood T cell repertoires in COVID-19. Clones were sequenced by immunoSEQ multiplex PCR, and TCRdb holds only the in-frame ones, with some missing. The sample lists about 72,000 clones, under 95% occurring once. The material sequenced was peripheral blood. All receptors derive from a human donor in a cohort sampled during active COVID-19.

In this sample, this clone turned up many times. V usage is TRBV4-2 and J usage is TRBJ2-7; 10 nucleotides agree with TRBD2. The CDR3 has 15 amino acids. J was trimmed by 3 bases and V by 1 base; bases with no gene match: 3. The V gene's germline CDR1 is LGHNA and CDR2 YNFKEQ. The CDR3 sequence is CASSQALAGSYEQYF. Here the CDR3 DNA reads TGTGCCAGCAGCCAAGCACTAGCGGGAAGCTACGAGCAGTACTTC.

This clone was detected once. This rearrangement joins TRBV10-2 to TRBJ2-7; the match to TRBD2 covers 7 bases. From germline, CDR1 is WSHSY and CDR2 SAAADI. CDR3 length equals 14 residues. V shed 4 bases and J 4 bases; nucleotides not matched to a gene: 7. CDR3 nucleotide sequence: TGCGCCAGCAGTGCGAGCGGGAATCTTTACGAGCAGTACTTC. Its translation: CASSASGNLYEQYF.

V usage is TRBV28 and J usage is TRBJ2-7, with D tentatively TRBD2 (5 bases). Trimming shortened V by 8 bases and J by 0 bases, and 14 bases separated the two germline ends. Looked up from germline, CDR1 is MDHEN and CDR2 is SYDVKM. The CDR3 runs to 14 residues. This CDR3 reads CASSRTGSSYEQYF. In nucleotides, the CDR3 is TGTGCCAGCTCGAGGACGGGGAGCTCCTACGAGCAGTACTTC. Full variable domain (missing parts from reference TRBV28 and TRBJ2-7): DVKVTQSSRYLVKRTGEKVFLECVQDMDHENMFWYRQDPGLGLRLIYFSYDVKMKEKGDIPEGYSVSREKKERFSLILESASTNQTSMYLCASSRTGSSYEQYFGPGTRLTVT.

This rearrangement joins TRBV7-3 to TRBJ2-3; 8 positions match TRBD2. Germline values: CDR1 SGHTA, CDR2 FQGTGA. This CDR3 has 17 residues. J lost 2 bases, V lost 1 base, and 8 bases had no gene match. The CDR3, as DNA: TGTGCCAGCAGCTTAAAGCCTAGCGGGCCCCCCACAGATACGCAGTATTTT. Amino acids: CASSLKPSGPPTDTQYF.

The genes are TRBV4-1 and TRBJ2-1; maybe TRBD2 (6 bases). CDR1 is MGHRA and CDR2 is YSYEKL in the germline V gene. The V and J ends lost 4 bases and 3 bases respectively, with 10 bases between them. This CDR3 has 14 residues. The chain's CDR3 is CASSPGLVYNEQFF. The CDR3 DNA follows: TGCGCCAGCAGCCCGGGACTCGTCTACAATGAGCAGTTCTTC.

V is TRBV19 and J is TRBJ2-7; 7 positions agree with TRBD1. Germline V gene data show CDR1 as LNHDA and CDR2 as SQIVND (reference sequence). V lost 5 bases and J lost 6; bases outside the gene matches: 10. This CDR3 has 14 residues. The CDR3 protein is CASSPDRWSGEQYF. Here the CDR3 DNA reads TGTGCCAGTAGTCCGGACAGGTGGTCGGGCGAGCAGTACTTC.

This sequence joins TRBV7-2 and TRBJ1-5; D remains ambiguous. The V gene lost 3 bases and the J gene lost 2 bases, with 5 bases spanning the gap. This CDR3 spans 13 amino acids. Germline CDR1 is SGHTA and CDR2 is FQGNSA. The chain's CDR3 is CASSFGGNQPQHF. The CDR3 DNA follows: TGTGCCAGCAGCTTCGGGGGCAATCAGCCCCAGCATTTT.

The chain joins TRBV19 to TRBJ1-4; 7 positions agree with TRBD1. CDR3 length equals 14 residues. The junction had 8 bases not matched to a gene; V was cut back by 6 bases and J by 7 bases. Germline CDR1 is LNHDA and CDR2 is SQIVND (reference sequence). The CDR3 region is CASRYRGLSEKLFF. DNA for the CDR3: TGTGCCAGTAGGTACAGGGGTTTGAGTGAAAAACTGTTTTTT.

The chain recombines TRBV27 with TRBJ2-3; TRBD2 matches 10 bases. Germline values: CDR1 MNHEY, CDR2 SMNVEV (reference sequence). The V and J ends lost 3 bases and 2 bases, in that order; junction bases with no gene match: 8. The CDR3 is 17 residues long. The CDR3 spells CASSFLLAGGLTDTQYF. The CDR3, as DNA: TGTGCCAGCAGTTTCCTTTTAGCGGGGGGACTCACAGATACGCAGTATTTT.

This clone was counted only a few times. CDR3 sequence: CASSFHSSGANVLTF. For the CDR3, the DNA is TGTGCCAGCAGCTTTCACAGCTCTGGGGCCAACGTCCTGACTTTC. The chain combines TRBV7-2 with TRBJ2-6; D ambiguous. CDR1 is SGHTA and CDR2 is FQGNSA in the germline V gene. The CDR3 length is 15 residues. The V end was cut by 3 bases, the J end by 0 bases, with 6 bases between.

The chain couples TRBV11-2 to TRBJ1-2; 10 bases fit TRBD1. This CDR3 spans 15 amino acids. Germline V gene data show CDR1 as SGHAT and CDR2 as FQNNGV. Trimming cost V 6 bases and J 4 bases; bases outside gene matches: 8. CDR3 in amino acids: CASSDDRGRFYGYTF. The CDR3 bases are TGTGCCAGCAGTGATGACAGGGGGCGCTTCTATGGCTACACCTTC. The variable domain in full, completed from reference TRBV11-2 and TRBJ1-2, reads EAGVAQSPRYKIIEKRQSVAFWCNPISGHATLYWYQQILGQGPKLLIQFQNNGVVDDSQLPKDRFSAERLKGVDSTLKIQPAKLEDSAVYLCASSDDRGRFYGYTFGSGTRLTVV.

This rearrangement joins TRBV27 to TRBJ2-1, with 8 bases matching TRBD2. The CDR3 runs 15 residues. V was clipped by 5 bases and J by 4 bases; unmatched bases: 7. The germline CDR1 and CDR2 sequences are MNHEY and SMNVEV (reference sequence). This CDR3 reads CASSREGPKYNEQFF. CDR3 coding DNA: TGTGCCAGCAGTCGGGAGGGGCCGAAGTACAATGAGCAGTTCTTC.

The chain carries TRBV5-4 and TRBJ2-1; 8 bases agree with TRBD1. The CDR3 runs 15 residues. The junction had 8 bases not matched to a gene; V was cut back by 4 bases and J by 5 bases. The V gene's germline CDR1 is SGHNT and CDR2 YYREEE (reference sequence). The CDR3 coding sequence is TGTGCCAGCAGCCTCGACAGGGGAAGAAACAATGAGCAGTTCTTC. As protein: CASSLDRGRNNEQFF.

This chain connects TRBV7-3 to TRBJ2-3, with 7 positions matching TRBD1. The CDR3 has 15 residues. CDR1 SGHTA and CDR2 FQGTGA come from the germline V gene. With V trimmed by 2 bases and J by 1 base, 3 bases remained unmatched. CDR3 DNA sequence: TGTGCCAGCAGCTTACGGCAGGGGGGCACAGATACGCAGTATTTT. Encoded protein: CASSLRQGGTDTQYF.

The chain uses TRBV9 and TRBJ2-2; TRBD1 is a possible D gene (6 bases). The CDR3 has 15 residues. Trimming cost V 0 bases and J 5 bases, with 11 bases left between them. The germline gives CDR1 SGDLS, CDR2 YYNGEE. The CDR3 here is CASSVAGGATGELFF. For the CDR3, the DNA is TGTGCCAGCAGCGTAGCTGGGGGCGCGACCGGGGAGCTGTTTTTT.

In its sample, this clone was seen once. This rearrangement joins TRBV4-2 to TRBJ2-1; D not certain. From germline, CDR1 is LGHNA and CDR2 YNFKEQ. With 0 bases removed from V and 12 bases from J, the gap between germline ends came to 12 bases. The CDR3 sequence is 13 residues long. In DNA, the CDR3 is TGTGCCAGCAGCCAAGATACTCGCGACTGGCAGTTCTTC. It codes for CASSQDTRDWQFF.

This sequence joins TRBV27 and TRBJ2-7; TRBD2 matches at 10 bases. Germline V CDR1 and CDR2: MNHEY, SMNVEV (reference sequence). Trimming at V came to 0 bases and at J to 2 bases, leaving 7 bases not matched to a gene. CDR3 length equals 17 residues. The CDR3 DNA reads TGTGCCAGCAGTTTATCCGGACGGACTAGCGGAGCCTACGAGCAGTACTTC. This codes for CASSLSGRTSGAYEQYF.

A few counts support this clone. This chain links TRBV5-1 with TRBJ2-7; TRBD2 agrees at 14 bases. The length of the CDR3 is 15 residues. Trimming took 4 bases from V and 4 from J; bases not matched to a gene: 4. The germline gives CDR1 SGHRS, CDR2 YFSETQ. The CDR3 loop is CASSMTSGRGYEQYF. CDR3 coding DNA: TGCGCCAGCAGCATGACTAGCGGGAGGGGTTACGAGCAGTACTTC.